These T cell receptor beta chains were read from a single sample in a study of shared clonotypes between healthy human individuals. The protocol was immunoSEQ multiplex PCR, while the TCRdb copy is restricted to in-frame clones and leaves out a portion. The repertoire has about a million clones, 76% of them found once; the top ten carry roughly 1.5%. The sequencing input was memory CD4+ T cells sorted from blood. The receptors shown here come from a man aged 18 to 30 in good health. Each CDR3 is given with its conserved first and last residue. A D gene is named only where the DNA matches it firmly. Expanded clones are given a class, and other clones once, few, many or no size at all.

CDR3: CASSQPAQAHYEQYF
DNA: TGCGCCAGCAGCCAACCGGCCCAGGCTCACTACGAGCAGTACTTC
V: TRBV4-1
size: NA
D: NA
J: TRBJ2-7

CDR3: CASSVSTGNTIYF
DNA: TGCGCCAGCAGCGTCTCTACTGGAAACACCATATATTTT
V: TRBV4-1
size: few
D: NA
J: TRBJ1-3

CDR3: CASSPRDNSPLHF
DNA: TGCGCCAGCAGTCCCCGAGATAATTCACCCCTCCACTTT
V: TRBV5-1
size: once
D: NA
J: TRBJ1-6

CDR3: CASGVYYEQYF
DNA: TGTGCTAGTGGGGTGTACTACGAGCAGTACTTC
V: TRBV12-5
size: NA
D: NA
J: TRBJ2-7

CDR3: CASSASGNTIYF
DNA: TGCGCCAGCAGCGCTTCGGGAAACACCATATATTTT
V: TRBV5-1
size: NA
D: NA
J: TRBJ1-3

CDR3: CASSVRLTSSYEQYF
DNA: TGTGCCAGCAGTGTAAGACTTACTAGCTCCTACGAGCAGTACTTC
V: TRBV2
size: few
D: NA
J: TRBJ2-7

CDR3: CAISESESTGELFF
DNA: TGTGCCATCAGTGAGTCGGAGAGCACCGGGGAGCTGTTTTTT
V: TRBV10-3
size: NA
D: NA
J: TRBJ2-2

CDR3: CASSITGTAQITDTQYF
DNA: TGTGCCAGCAGCATAACCGGGACAGCCCAAATCACAGATACGCAGTATTTT
V: TRBV9
size: NA
D: TRBD1
J: TRBJ2-3

CDR3: CASSLRTGLETQYF
DNA: TGTGCCAGCAGTCTCCGGACAGGGTTAGAGACCCAGTACTTC
V: TRBV6-5
size: NA
D: TRBD1
J: TRBJ2-5

CDR3: CASSAGQGQGYTF
DNA: TGTGCCAGCAGCGCGGGACAGGGGCAAGGCTACACCTTC
V: TRBV7-3
size: once
D: TRBD1
J: TRBJ1-2

CDR3: CAWSGLAGEGKYF
DNA: TGTGCCTGGAGTGGACTAGCGGGAGAGGGAAAGTACTTC
V: TRBV30
size: NA
D: TRBD2
J: TRBJ2-7

CDR3: CASSLDRPQHF
DNA: TGTGCCAGCAGTTTGGATAGGCCCCAGCATTTT
V: TRBV28
size: few
D: NA
J: TRBJ1-5

CDR3: CASSKPGQKYQPQHF
DNA: TGTGCCAGCAGCAAGCCGGGACAGAAATATCAGCCCCAGCATTTT
V: TRBV21-1
size: NA
D: NA
J: TRBJ1-5

CDR3: CASSLESSGKVSYNEQFF
DNA: TGTGCCAGCAGCTTAGAATCTAGCGGGAAGGTTTCCTACAATGAGCAGTTCTTC
V: TRBV7-2
size: NA
D: TRBD2
J: TRBJ2-1

CDR3: CASSSVGYEQYF
DNA: TGTGCCAGCAGTTCTGTTGGCTACGAGCAGTACTTC
V: TRBV27
size: NA
D: NA
J: TRBJ2-7

CDR3: CASSEGEDGNEKLFF
DNA: TGTGCCAGCAGTGAAGGAGAGGACGGTAATGAAAAACTGTTTTTT
V: TRBV25-1
size: NA
D: NA
J: TRBJ1-4

CDR3: CASSQEPEGRGTEAFF
DNA: TGTGCCAGCAGCCAAGAGCCCGAGGGAAGGGGCACTGAAGCTTTCTTT
V: TRBV4-2
size: NA
D: NA
J: TRBJ1-1

CDR3: CASSLLVNRLAAEETQYF
DNA: TGTGCCAGCAGCTTATTAGTTAATCGACTAGCTGCCGAAGAGACCCAGTACTTC
V: TRBV7-9
size: NA
D: TRBD2
J: TRBJ2-5

CDR3: CASSLVSGGKWGYTF
DNA: TGTGCCAGCAGCTTAGTATCAGGGGGCAAGTGGGGCTACACCTTC
V: TRBV13
size: NA
D: TRBD1
J: TRBJ1-2

CDR3: CASSFSGVTDTQYF
DNA: TGTGCCAGCAGCTTTTCGGGGGTCACAGATACGCAGTATTTT
V: TRBV5-6
size: NA
D: NA
J: TRBJ2-3

CDR3: CASIRTGGNQPQHF
DNA: TGTGCCAGTATCCGGACAGGGGGCAATCAGCCCCAGCATTTT
V: TRBV19
size: few
D: TRBD1
J: TRBJ1-5

CDR3: CAINRDNTEAFF
DNA: TGTGCCATCAATCGAGACAACACTGAAGCTTTCTTT
V: TRBV10-3
size: few
D: NA
J: TRBJ1-1

CDR3: CASSQDRNTEAFF
DNA: TGCGCCAGCAGCCAGGACAGGAACACTGAAGCTTTCTTT
V: TRBV5-1
size: NA
D: NA
J: TRBJ1-1

CDR3: CASSLTRGVPMGYTF
DNA: TGTGCCAGCAGCCTTACTAGGGGGGTGCCTATGGGCTACACCTTC
V: TRBV6-5
size: NA
D: NA
J: TRBJ1-2

CDR3: CASSSGTGVKSPLHF
DNA: TGTGCCAGCAGCTCCGGGACAGGGGTTAAATCACCCCTCCACTTT
V: TRBV11-3
size: NA
D: TRBD1
J: TRBJ1-6

CDR3: CASSEAGASNQPQHF
DNA: TGTGCCAGCAGTGAAGCTGGGGCCAGCAATCAGCCCCAGCATTTT
V: TRBV6-1
size: NA
D: NA
J: TRBJ1-5

CDR3: CASRSPRASGVYEQFF
DNA: TGTGCCAGCCGTTCCCCCCGGGCTAGCGGGGTCTATGAGCAGTTCTTC
V: TRBV27
size: NA
D: TRBD2
J: TRBJ2-1

CDR3: CASSPIGAGGAGTKDTQYF
DNA: TGTGCCAGCTCACCAATTGGAGCGGGGGGGGCCGGTACTAAAGATACGCAGTATTTT
V: TRBV18
size: NA
D: TRBD2
J: TRBJ2-3

CDR3: CASSLEVEETQYF
DNA: TGCGCCAGCAGCTTGGAAGTTGAAGAGACCCAGTACTTC
V: TRBV5-1
size: NA
D: NA
J: TRBJ2-5

CDR3: CASSLGTVVSGNTIYF
DNA: TGCGCCAGCAGCTTGGGTACGGTGGTCTCTGGAAACACCATATATTTT
V: TRBV5-1
size: NA
D: NA
J: TRBJ1-3

CDR3: CASSGELLDSSYNEQFF
DNA: TGTGCCAGCAGCGGAGAGCTACTGGACTCCTCCTACAATGAGCAGTTCTTC
V: TRBV5-8
size: NA
D: NA
J: TRBJ2-1

CDR3: CASSWGQGYEQYF
DNA: TGTGCCAGCAGCTGGGGACAAGGCTACGAGCAGTACTTC
V: TRBV11-1
size: few
D: NA
J: TRBJ2-7

CDR3: CAISDRVGDNSPLHF
DNA: TGTGCCATCAGTGACCGGGTTGGGGATAATTCACCCCTCCACTTT
V: TRBV10-3
size: many
D: NA
J: TRBJ1-6

CDR3: CASSLRAGGPTDTQYF
DNA: TGTGCCAGCAGCTTAAGAGCGGGAGGGCCGACAGATACGCAGTATTTT
V: TRBV7-8
size: NA
D: TRBD2
J: TRBJ2-3